Below, 3 T cell receptor beta chains from the same sample are listed, as sequenced in a study of blood T cells in healthy people across ages. Alongside a J-beta primer mix, a sample-barcoded 5' primer served in a second PCR lasting about 6 to 12 cycles. A single record per CDR3 protein comes from TCRdb applying MiXCR to the 5' RACE reads. The table includes 700,000 to 1,000,000 distinct CDR3 sequences, under 55% detected once. The sample taken for sequencing was blood. The receptor set was obtained from a man aged 55-75 years in good health.

The CDR3, as DNA: TGTGCCAGCAGTTTAAGGACAGGCATATACTATGGCTACACCTTC. It yields the protein CASSLRTGIYYGYTF. This sequence joins TRBV27 and TRBJ1-2, with TRBD1 matching over 7 bases. The CDR3 extends over 15 amino acids. The germline CDR1 and CDR2 sequences are MNHEY and SMNVEV (reference sequence). After removal of 2 bases from V and 3 bases from J, the junction contained 6 bases not matched to a gene.

The chain uses TRBV5-5 and TRBJ2-2; perhaps TRBD2 as D (5 bases). Trimming cost V 0 bases and J 2 bases, with 8 bases left between them. The CDR3 contains 15 residues. Germline CDR1 SGHKS, CDR2 YYEKEE (reference sequence). CDR3 in DNA: TGTGCCAGCAGCTTGGAAGGAGGTAACACCGGGGAGCTGTTTTTT. It is translated as CASSLEGGNTGELFF.

The chain recombines TRBV12-3 or TRBV12-4 with TRBJ2-2, with 9 bases aligning to TRBD1. V shed 7 bases and J 5 bases; nucleotides not matched to a gene: 11. CDR3 length: 16 residues. CDR3 sequence: CASILRRTGATGELFF. CDR3 DNA: TGTGCCAGCATCCTAAGGAGGACAGGGGCAACCGGGGAGCTGTTTTTT.